A single sample is the source of the 22 T cell receptor beta chains below, sequenced in a study of blood T cell repertoires in COVID-19 (dated by TCRdb to the early 2020s). The library was made by the immunoSEQ multiplex PCR assay. Imported from immuneACCESS, the table was reduced by TCRdb to in-frame sequences with V and J called. These copies leave out some clones; in studies compared against another copy, an unresolved V gene accounts for under half, and the cause of the remainder is not known. The sample data list about 250,000 clones, and 85% of these were observed just once. The ten most abundant clones make up 8.5% to 9.5% of the sample. Sequenced sample: PBMCs or T cells enriched from blood (not recorded which). The receptors originated from a woman aged 50 to 60 with acute COVID-19.

The rearrangement links TRBV3-1 (or the pseudogene TRBV3-2) to TRBJ1-4, with TRBD1 matching 8 bases. Trimming took 0 bases from V and 11 from J; bases not matched to a gene: 14. Germline V gives CDR1 LGHDT, CDR2 YNNKEL (reference sequence). The CDR3 spans 17 residues. This CDR3 reads CASSQDGQGGRFGKLFF. For the CDR3, the DNA is TGTGCCAGCAGCCAAGATGGACAGGGAGGGAGGTTCGGGAAACTGTTTTTT.

The genes are TRBV19 and TRBJ1-5, with D tentatively TRBD1 (5 bases). Trimming left V 7 bases short and J 4 bases short, with 17 bases between. The CDR3 consists of 15 residues. CDR1 and CDR2 from the germline V gene are LNHDA and SQIVND (reference sequence). The CDR3, as DNA: TGTGCCAGTACCCAAGGGGCCTCCCCAAATCAGCCCCAGCATTTT. Encoded protein: CASTQGASPNQPQHF.

The V gene is TRBV11-2, the J gene TRBJ2-6; D uncertain. The germline V and J ends were trimmed by 7 bases and 0 bases, with 13 bases remaining between them. Germline V CDR1 and CDR2: SGHAT, FQNNGV. CDR3 length equals 16 residues. CDR3 nucleotides: TGTGCCAGCAAGCTTAGCTTGAGCTCTGGGGCCAACGTCCTGACTTTC. As protein: CASKLSLSSGANVLTF.

The chain combines TRBV6-1 with TRBJ1-3; 7 bases map to TRBD1. Germline V gene lookup returns CDR1 MNHNS and CDR2 SASEGT. The CDR3 length is 17 residues. J was trimmed by 2 bases and V by 2 bases; bases with no gene match: 9. The CDR3: CASSETGALRTGNTIYF. For the CDR3, the DNA is TGTGCCAGCAGTGAAACAGGGGCCCTGAGGACTGGAAACACCATATATTTT.

The CDR3 sequence: CASGGTNEKLFF. As DNA, the CDR3 is TGTGCCAGCGGGGGGACTAATGAAAAACTGTTTTTT. The V and J genes are TRBV7-2 and TRBJ1-4; D may be TRBD1 (5 bases). Between the trimmed V and J ends, which lost 8 bases and 2 bases, there was a span of 6 bases. The germline V gene encodes CDR1 SGHTA and CDR2 FQGNSA. This CDR3 comprises 12 residues.

The CDR3 loop reads CASSLWAGAEAEQYF. CDR3 in DNA: TGTGCCAGCAGCCTCTGGGCGGGGGCCGAGGCCGAGCAGTACTTC. This chain uses TRBV7-6 with TRBJ2-7; D might be TRBD2 (7 bases). CDR1 is SGHVS, CDR2 FNYEAQ, per germline. The CDR3 is made up of 15 amino acids. V was trimmed by 5 bases and J by 6 bases, leaving 20 bases between them.

V gene TRBV27 combines with J gene TRBJ2-1, with TRBD2 identical over 11 bases. The CDR3 covers 15 residues. CDR1 and CDR2 from the germline V gene are MNHEY and SMNVEV (reference sequence). Unmatched junction bases numbered 6, after V lost 7 bases and J lost 4 bases. The CDR3 loop reads CASTSGTSGYNEQFF. The CDR3 DNA is TGTGCCAGCACCTCCGGGACTAGCGGTTACAATGAGCAGTTCTTC.

The V and J genes are TRBV13 and TRBJ2-7; 8 bases agree with TRBD1. CDR1 and CDR2 (germline): PRHDT, FYEKMQ (reference sequence). The CDR3 loop spans 14 amino acids. J lost 2 bases, V lost 6 bases, and 6 bases had no gene match. The CDR3 DNA is TGTGCCAGCAGTAGACAGGGGACTGCCTACGAGCAGTACTTC. Amino acid sequence: CASSRQGTAYEQYF.

On this clone itself: Distinct nucleotide sequences in the sample also encode this CDR3. The chain recombines TRBV18 with TRBJ1-1, with D possibly being TRBD1 (5 bases). The germline CDR1 and CDR2 sequences are KGHSH and LQKENI. This CDR3 is 13 amino acids long. The germline V and J ends were trimmed by 9 bases and 1 base, with 12 bases remaining between them. CDR3 in DNA: TGTGCCAGTTCTCCTACAGGGAACACTGAAGCTTTCTTT. Translated: CASSPTGNTEAFF.

The CDR3 sequence: CASSPGVAMNTEAFF. CDR3 bases: TGTGCCAGCTCACCCGGGGTGGCTATGAACACTGAAGCTTTCTTT. The J gene is TRBJ1-1, the V gene TRBV18, with D uncertain. The V and J ends lost 3 bases and 0 bases respectively, with 11 bases between them. The V gene's germline CDR1 is KGHSH and CDR2 LQKENI. The CDR3 consists of 15 residues.

Points on this clone: Relative to the germline gene, one junction end is altered; a read error may explain this. J is TRBJ1-6 and V is TRBV19; 7 nucleotides match TRBD1. The CDR3 is made up of 18 amino acids. Germline assignment: CDR1 LNHDA and CDR2 SQIVND (reference sequence). In DNA form, the CDR3 reads TGTGCAAGTAGGGGTGACAGGGTAAAATTCTCCTATAATTCACCCCTCCACTTT. Translating it yields CASRGDRVKFSYNSPLHF.

This chain joins TRBV5-6 and TRBJ2-3, with 7 bases lining up with TRBD2. CDR3 size: 13 residues. V was clipped by 2 bases and J by 5 bases; unmatched bases: 2. Germline CDR1 SGHDT, CDR2 YYEEEE. The CDR3 DNA sequence: TGTGCCAGCAGCTTCTGGGGGGGAGATACGCAGTATTTT. Translating gives CASSFWGGDTQYF.

This CDR3 is CASSDLQGAQTEAFF. CDR3 coding DNA: TGTGCCAGCAGCGACTTACAGGGGGCGCAGACTGAAGCTTTCTTT. The gene calls are TRBV14 and TRBJ1-1; 9 nucleotides align to TRBD1. The V and J ends lost 5 bases and 5 bases, in that order; junction bases with no gene match: 9. Germline V gene data show CDR1 as SGHDN and CDR2 as FVKESK. The CDR3 consists of 15 residues.

The V gene is TRBV9, the J gene TRBJ1-4; D uncertain. The CDR3 loop spans 15 amino acids. V shed 2 bases and J shed 4 bases, with 12 bases lying between them. Germline V gene data show CDR1 as SGDLS and CDR2 as YYNGEE. The CDR3 protein is CASSVLAGHNEKLFF. DNA of the CDR3: TGTGCCAGCAGCGTCCTAGCGGGTCATAATGAAAAACTGTTTTTT.

The chain couples TRBV4-1 to TRBJ2-3, with D perhaps matching TRBD2 (5 bases). Trimming cost V 1 base and J 3 bases, with 8 bases left between them. Germline CDR1 reads MGHRA; CDR2 reads YSYEKL. The CDR3 loop spans 14 amino acids. CDR3 loop: CASSQVGGTDTQYF. The CDR3 region has the DNA TGCGCCAGCAGCCAAGTAGGAGGTACAGATACGCAGTATTTT.

The CDR3 region is CASSGLGGYTF. DNA of the CDR3: TGTGCCAGCAGTGGTCTCGGGGGCTACACCTTC. V and J are TRBV27 and TRBJ1-2; D unclear. The germline CDR1 and CDR2 sequences are MNHEY and SMNVEV (reference sequence). This CDR3 spans 11 amino acids. The V end lost 5 bases, the J end lost 8 bases, and 9 bases lay between the germline ends.

V is TRBV12-3 or TRBV12-4 and J is TRBJ1-1; 8 bases match TRBD1. CDR3 size: 13 residues. V lost 6 bases and J lost 1; bases outside the gene matches: 1. CDR3 protein: CASRDRENTEAFF. CDR3 bases: TGTGCCAGCAGGGACAGGGAGAACACTGAAGCTTTCTTT.

This sequence joins TRBV10-3 and TRBJ1-6; D remains unclear. With 3 bases removed from V and 8 bases from J, the gap between germline ends came to 17 bases. This CDR3 comprises 16 residues. Germline V gene sequence: CDR1 ENHRY, CDR2 SYGVKD. CDR3 residues: CAISDPSSVLDSPLHF. CDR3 nucleotide sequence: TGTGCCATCAGTGACCCCTCCTCAGTATTGGATTCACCCCTCCACTTT.

This chain uses TRBV9 with TRBJ2-3, with TRBD2 as a possible D gene (7 bases). CDR1 SGDLS and CDR2 YYNGEE come from the germline V gene. The CDR3 has 16 residues. Deletions cut 0 bases from V and 6 bases from J, with 17 bases between. Here the CDR3 reads CASSVGGGSTSDTQYF. CDR3 sequence (DNA): TGTGCCAGCAGCGTAGGGGGGGGCTCCACATCGGATACGCAGTATTTT. Variable domain in full (rest from reference TRBV9 and TRBJ2-3): DSGVTQTPKHLITATGQRVTLRCSPRSGDLSVYWYQQSLDQGLQFLIQYYNGEERAKGNILERFSAQQFPDLHSELNLSSLELGDSALYFCASSVGGGSTSDTQYFGPGTRLTVL.

This clone was seen a single time. The chain joins TRBV5-1 to TRBJ1-2; 9 positions agree with TRBD1. Germline V CDR1 and CDR2: SGHRS, YFSETQ. V was pared by 1 base and J by 7 bases, with 8 bases of the junction left unmatched. This CDR3 is 15 amino acids long. CDR3 in DNA: TGCGCCAGCAGCTTGTCGGGACAGGGAACGGGTGGCTACACCTTC. Protein sequence: CASSLSGQGTGGYTF.

The chain links TRBV7-9 to TRBJ2-7, with 7 bases that match TRBD2. CDR3 length: 15 amino acids. The V and J ends lost 1 base and 7 bases, in that order; junction bases with no gene match: 10. Germline-derived CDR1 and CDR2 are SEHNR and FQNEAQ (reference sequence). In nucleotides, the CDR3 is TGTGCCAGCAGCTTAGGCGGGGGTGCCTCTTTGGAGCAGTACTTC. This encodes CASSLGGGASLEQYF.

This chain joins TRBV4-1 and TRBJ2-1, with D perhaps matching TRBD1 (6 bases). The V end lost 7 bases, the J end lost 8 bases, and 15 bases lay between the germline ends. Germline CDR1 and CDR2: MGHRA and YSYEKL. The CDR3 length is 13 residues. DNA for the CDR3: TGCGCCAGCAAACAGGGTTTTAAGGATGAGCAGTTCTTC. It specifies CASKQGFKDEQFF.